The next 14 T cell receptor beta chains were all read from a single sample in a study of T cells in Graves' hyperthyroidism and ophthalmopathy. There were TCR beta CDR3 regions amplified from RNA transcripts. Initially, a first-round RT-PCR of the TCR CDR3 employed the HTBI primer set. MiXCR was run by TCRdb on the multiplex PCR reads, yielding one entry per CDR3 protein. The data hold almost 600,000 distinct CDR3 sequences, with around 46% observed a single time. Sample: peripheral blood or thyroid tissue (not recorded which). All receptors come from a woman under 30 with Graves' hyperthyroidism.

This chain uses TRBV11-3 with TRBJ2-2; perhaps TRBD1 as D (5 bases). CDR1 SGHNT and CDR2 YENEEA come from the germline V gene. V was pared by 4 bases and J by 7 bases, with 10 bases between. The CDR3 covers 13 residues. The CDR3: CASSSSGIGELFF. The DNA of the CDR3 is TGTGCCAGCAGCTCCTCAGGGATCGGGGAGCTGTTTTTT.

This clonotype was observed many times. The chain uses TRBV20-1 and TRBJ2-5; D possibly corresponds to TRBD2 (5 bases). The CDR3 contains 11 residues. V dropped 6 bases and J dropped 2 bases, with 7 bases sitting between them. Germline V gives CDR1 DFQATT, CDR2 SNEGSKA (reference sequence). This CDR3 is CSARRQETQYF. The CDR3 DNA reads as TGCAGTGCAAGGAGGCAAGAGACCCAGTACTTC.

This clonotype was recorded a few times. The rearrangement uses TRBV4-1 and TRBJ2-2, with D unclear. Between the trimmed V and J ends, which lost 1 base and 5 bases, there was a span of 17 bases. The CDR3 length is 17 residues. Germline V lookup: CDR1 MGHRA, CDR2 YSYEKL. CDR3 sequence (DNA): TGCGCCAGCAGCCAAGGGAGTATAGGGTTACAAACCGGGGAGCTGTTTTTT. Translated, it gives CASSQGSIGLQTGELFF.

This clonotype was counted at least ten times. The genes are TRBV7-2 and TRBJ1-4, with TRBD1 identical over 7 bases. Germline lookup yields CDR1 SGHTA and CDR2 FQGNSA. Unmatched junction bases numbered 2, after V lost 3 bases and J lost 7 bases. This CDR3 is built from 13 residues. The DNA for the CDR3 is TGTGCCAGCAGCTTCGGGACAGTTGAAAAACTGTTTTTT. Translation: CASSFGTVEKLFF.

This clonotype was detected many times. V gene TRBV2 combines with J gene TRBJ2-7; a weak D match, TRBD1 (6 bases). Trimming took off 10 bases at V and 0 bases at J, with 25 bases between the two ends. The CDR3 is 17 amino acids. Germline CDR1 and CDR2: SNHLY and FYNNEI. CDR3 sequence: CAILFNPTGSSSYEQYF. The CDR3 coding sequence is TGTGCCATCCTTTTCAACCCGACAGGTTCGAGCTCCTACGAGCAGTACTTC.

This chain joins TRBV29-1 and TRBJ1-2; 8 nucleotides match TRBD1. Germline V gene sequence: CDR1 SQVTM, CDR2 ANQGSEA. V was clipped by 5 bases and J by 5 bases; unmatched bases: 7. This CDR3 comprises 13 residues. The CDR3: CSVRAGGEYGYTF. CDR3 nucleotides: TGCAGCGTTAGGGCAGGGGGCGAGTATGGCTACACCTTC.

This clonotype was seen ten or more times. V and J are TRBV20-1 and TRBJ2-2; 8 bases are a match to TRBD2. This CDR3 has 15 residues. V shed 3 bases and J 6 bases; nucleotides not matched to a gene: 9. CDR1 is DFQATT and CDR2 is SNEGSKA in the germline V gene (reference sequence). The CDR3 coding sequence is TGCAGTGCTAGTAATCCAGCGGGAGATGCCGGGGAGCTGTTTTTT. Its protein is CSASNPAGDAGELFF.

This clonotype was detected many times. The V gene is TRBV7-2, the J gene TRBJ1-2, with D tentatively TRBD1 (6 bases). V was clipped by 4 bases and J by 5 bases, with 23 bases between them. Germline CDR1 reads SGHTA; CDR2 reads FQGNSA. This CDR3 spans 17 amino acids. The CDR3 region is CASSWVPSFRGQYGYTF. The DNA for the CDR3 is TGTGCCAGCAGCTGGGTCCCATCCTTCAGGGGTCAATATGGCTACACCTTC.

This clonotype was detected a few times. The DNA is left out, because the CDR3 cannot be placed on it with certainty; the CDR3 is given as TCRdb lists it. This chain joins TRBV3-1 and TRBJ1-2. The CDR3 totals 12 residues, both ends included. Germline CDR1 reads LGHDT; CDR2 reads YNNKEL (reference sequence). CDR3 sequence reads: CASSQAFFGYTF.

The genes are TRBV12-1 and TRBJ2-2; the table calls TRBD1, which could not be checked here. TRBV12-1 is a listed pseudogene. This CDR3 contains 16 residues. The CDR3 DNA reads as TGTGCCAGCAGCCCAGGACCCCCACCAGACACCGGGGAGCTGTTTTTT. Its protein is CASSPGPPPDTGELFF.

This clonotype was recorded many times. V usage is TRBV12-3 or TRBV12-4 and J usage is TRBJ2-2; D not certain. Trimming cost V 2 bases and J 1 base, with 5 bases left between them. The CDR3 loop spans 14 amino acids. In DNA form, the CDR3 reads TGTGCCAGCAGTTTACAAGTGAACACCGGGGAGCTGTTTTTT. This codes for CASSLQVNTGELFF.

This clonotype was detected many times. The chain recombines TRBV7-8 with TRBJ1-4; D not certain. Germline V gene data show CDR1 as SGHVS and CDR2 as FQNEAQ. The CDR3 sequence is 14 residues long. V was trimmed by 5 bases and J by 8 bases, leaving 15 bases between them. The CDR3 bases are TGTGCCAGCAGCCGAGGCGGAGGTTTGGAAAAACTGTTTTTT. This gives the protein CASSRGGGLEKLFF.

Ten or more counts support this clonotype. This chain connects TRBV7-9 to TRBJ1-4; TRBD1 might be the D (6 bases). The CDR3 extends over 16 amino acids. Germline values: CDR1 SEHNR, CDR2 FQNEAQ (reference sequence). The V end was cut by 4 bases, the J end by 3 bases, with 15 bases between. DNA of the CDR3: TGTGCCAGCAGCTCTCACAGGGAACGGGCTAATGAAAAACTGTTTTTT. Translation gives CASSSHRERANEKLFF.

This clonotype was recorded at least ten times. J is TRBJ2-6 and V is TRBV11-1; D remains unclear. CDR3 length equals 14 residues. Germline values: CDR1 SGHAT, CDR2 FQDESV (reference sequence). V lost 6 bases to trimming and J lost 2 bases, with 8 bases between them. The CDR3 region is CASRGYTGANVLTF. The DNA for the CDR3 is TGTGCCAGCAGGGGGTATACTGGGGCCAACGTCCTGACTTTC.